A selection of T cell receptor beta chains follows, all from one sample in a study of cytomegalovirus exposure and HLA in healthy donors. The assay was immunoSEQ multiplex PCR, and TCRdb's table has in-frame clones only and misses some. The profile shows some 140,000 clones, approximately 75% of them singletons. Sample: PBMCs. The source of these receptors is a man between 18 and 35 years old in good health and CMV-seronegative. The CDR3 runs from the conserved cysteine through the conserved F or W. A D gene is named only where the DNA matches it firmly. For some rows the clone size is stated as once, few or many, or as a class when expanded; others skip it.

j_call v_call d_call clone_size cdr3_aa cdr3_nt
TRBJ2-3 TRBV9 TRBD2 . CASSVDHRGGGDTQYF TGTGCCAGCAGCGTAGATCACCGCGGGGGAGGGGATACGCAATATTTT
TRBJ1-5 TRBV30 TRBD1 medium-sized CAWPGDRQYSNQPQHF TGTGCCTGGCCGGGGGACAGGCAATATAGCAATCAGCCCCAGCATTTT
TRBJ1-5 TRBV7-8 . few CASSGGGFNQPQHF TGTGCCAGCAGCGGGGGCGGATTCAATCAGCCCCAGCATTTT
TRBJ1-1 TRBV27 . . CASGTRPTGGLNTEAFF TGTGCCAGCGGCACGCGCCCGACAGGAGGCTTGAACACTGAAGCTTTCTTT
TRBJ2-3 TRBV19 . . CASATTGVSTDTQYF TGTGCCAGTGCCACCACCGGAGTGAGCACAGATACGCAGTATTTT
TRBJ2-3 TRBV19 TRBD2 . CASSMGGGGADTQYF TGTGCCAGTAGTATGGGTGGCGGGGGGGCAGATACGCAGTATTTT
TRBJ1-2 TRBV6-4 . . CASSDSSYGERRSYTF TGTGCCAGCAGTGACTCTTCGTACGGGGAGAGGAGATCCTACACCTTC
TRBJ1-2 TRBV2 . . CASSERRTSYGYTF TGTGCCAGCAGTGAACGGCGGACTAGCTATGGCTACACCTTC
TRBJ1-2 TRBV27 . . CASSFTGDGYTF TGTGCCAGCAGTTTCACCGGTGATGGCTACACCTTC
TRBJ2-7 TRBV7-9 . . CASSPPRSGFYEQYF TGTGCCAGCAGTCCACCCCGGAGCGGATTCTACGAGCAGTACTTC
TRBJ1-6 TRBV11-2 . . CASSPPTGGNSPLHF TGTGCCAGCAGCCCACCCACGGGGGGGAATTCACCCCTCCACTTT
TRBJ1-2 TRBV25-1 . . CASSDPGRYGYTF TGTGCCAGCAGTGATCCAGGGCGCTATGGCTACACCTTC
TRBJ2-7 TRBV27 TRBD1 once CASSFRDRTLEQYF TGTGCCAGCAGTTTCCGGGACAGGACCCTCGAGCAGTACTTC
TRBJ2-6 TRBV7-2 TRBD1 . CASSSRTGAEGANVLTF TGTGCCAGCAGCTCTCGGACAGGAGCGGAAGGGGCCAACGTCCTGACTTTC
TRBJ2-3 TRBV5-4 TRBD1 . CASSSTPVKQGVRDTQYF TGTGCCAGCAGCTCAACGCCAGTAAAACAGGGGGTCAGGGATACGCAGTATTTT
TRBJ1-2 TRBV5-1 TRBD1 . CASSFDRDYGYTF TGCGCCAGCAGCTTCGACAGGGACTATGGCTACACCTTC
TRBJ1-2 TRBV5-8 . . CASSLSLGGYTF TGTGCCAGCAGCTTGTCACTTGGTGGCTACACCTTC
TRBJ1-4 TRBV4-1 TRBD1 few CASSHPDRDIEKLFF TGCGCCAGCAGCCACCCGGACAGGGATATTGAAAAACTGTTTTTT
TRBJ2-7 TRBV6-5 . . CASRRTQGFGEQYF TGTGCCAGCAGACGTACTCAGGGGTTCGGCGAGCAGTACTTC
TRBJ1-5 TRBV27 TRBD1 . CASRGQGYNQPQHF TGTGCCAGCAGGGGACAGGGATACAATCAGCCCCAGCATTTT
TRBJ1-1 TRBV18 . . CASSPFGGFEAFF TGTGCCAGCTCCCCCTTCGGGGGGTTTGAAGCTTTCTTT
TRBJ1-2 TRBV5-6 TRBD1 once CASSRGTGDYYGYTF TGTGCCAGCAGCCGGGGGACAGGGGATTACTATGGCTACACCTTC
TRBJ2-1 TRBV29-1 . . CSVTRAQRYNEQFF TGCAGCGTCACCCGAGCCCAACGCTACAATGAGCAGTTCTTC
TRBJ2-1 TRBV10-1 TRBD2 . CASSKSGGGENEQFF TGCGCCAGCAGTAAGAGCGGGGGGGGTGAAAATGAGCAGTTCTTC
TRBJ1-1 TRBV2 . once CASRPQGRGTEAFF TGTGCCAGCAGGCCCCAGGGGAGGGGCACTGAAGCTTTCTTT
TRBJ2-3 TRBV5-1 . once CASSPGGTDTQYF TGCGCCAGCAGTCCCGGGGGCACAGATACGCAGTATTTT
TRBJ2-5 TRBV19 TRBD1 . CATNAGGVQETQYF TGTGCCACAAACGCAGGGGGCGTACAAGAGACCCAGTACTTC
TRBJ2-5 TRBV4-1 TRBD2 . CASSQELGGETQYF TGCGCCAGCAGCCAAGAGTTGGGGGGGGAGACCCAGTACTTC
TRBJ2-5 TRBV19 TRBD2 few CASKMRGEETQYF TGTGCCAGTAAGATGCGGGGGGAAGAGACCCAGTACTTC
TRBJ2-3 TRBV7-9 . few CASSLTQATDTQYF TGTGCCAGCAGCTTAACGCAGGCGACAGATACGCAGTATTTT
TRBJ1-1 TRBV28 TRBD1 . CASSLTGREAFF TGTGCCAGCAGTTTGACAGGGCGTGAAGCTTTCTTT
TRBJ1-1 TRBV27 TRBD1 . CASSFHQGTGNTEAFF TGTGCCAGCAGTTTCCATCAAGGGACAGGGAACACTGAAGCTTTCTTT
TRBJ1-6 TRBV12-5 . . CASGAGRGDNSPLHF TGTGCTAGTGGTGCTGGACGGGGGGATAATTCACCCCTCCACTTT
TRBJ2-7 TRBV7-2 TRBD1 . CASSLGGTGIIYEQYF TGTGCCAGCAGCTTGGGGGGGACAGGGATTATTTACGAGCAGTACTTC
TRBJ1-2 TRBV6-5 . few CASSYFGQGHTF TGTGCCAGCAGTTACTTCGGACAAGGCCACACCTTC
TRBJ1-6 TRBV7-9 TRBD1 . CASPVGQGDSPLHF TGTGCCAGTCCTGTAGGACAGGGGGATTCACCCCTCCACTTT
TRBJ1-1 TRBV27 . . CASSSGFPQRTEAFF TGTGCCAGCAGTTCAGGGTTCCCTCAACGTACTGAAGCTTTCTTT
TRBJ2-7 TRBV7-9 TRBD1 . CASSSLRDSPYEQYF TGTGCCAGCAGCTCACTCCGGGACAGTCCCTACGAGCAGTACTTC
TRBJ2-7 TRBV7-2 TRBD2 . CASSARSSGVTNSYEQYF TGTGCCAGCAGCGCTAGGAGTAGCGGGGTCACGAACTCCTACGAGCAGTACTTC
TRBJ2-3 TRBV6-5 . . CASSYSRRADTQYF TGTGCCAGCAGTTACTCCCGACGGGCAGATACGCAGTATTTT
TRBJ2-1 TRBV28 . . CASSQMDEQFF TGTGCCAGCAGCCAGATGGATGAGCAGTTCTTC
TRBJ1-4 TRBV7-9 TRBD1 . CASSFRTGRNEKLFF TGTGCCAGCAGTTTCAGGACAGGCAGAAATGAAAAACTGTTTTTT
TRBJ1-1 TRBV15 . once CATSTGHMNTEAFF TGTGCCACCAGCACCGGACATATGAACACTGAAGCTTTCTTT
TRBJ2-7 TRBV10-3 . few CAISTNRISSYEQYF TGTGCCATCAGCACGAACAGGATTAGCTCCTACGAGCAGTACTTC
TRBJ1-2 TRBV7-9 . . CASSYDSYGHTF TGTGCCAGCAGCTACGACAGCTATGGCCACACCTTC
TRBJ2-3 TRBV18 TRBD1 few CASSPMGQGAGDTQYF TGTGCCAGCTCACCTATGGGACAGGGGGCTGGAGATACGCAGTATTTT
TRBJ1-6 TRBV4-3 . . CASSQDPGGLGPYNSPLHF TGCGCCAGCAGCCAAGATCCCGGGGGGCTGGGCCCCTATAATTCACCCCTCCACTTT
TRBJ2-2 TRBV10-2 TRBD1 . CASSTGTANTGELFF TGCGCCAGCAGTACGGGGACAGCGAACACCGGGGAGCTGTTTTTT
TRBJ1-5 TRBV10-1 . . CASSEVGRANQPQHF TGCGCCAGCAGTGAGGTGGGGCGCGCCAATCAGCCCCAGCATTTT
TRBJ2-3 TRBV2 TRBD2 . CASTPSLTSGGVGTQYF TGTGCCAGCACTCCAAGCCTGACTAGCGGGGGGGTGGGTACGCAGTATTTT
TRBJ2-7 TRBV7-2 TRBD1 . CASSLPSGGYEQYF TGTGCCAGCAGCCTCCCTTCAGGGGGATACGAGCAGTACTTC
TRBJ2-5 TRBV10-3 TRBD1 . CAISDPGGGRKERETQYF TGTGCCATCAGTGACCCAGGGGGCGGCCGGAAAGAGCGCGAGACCCAGTACTTC
TRBJ2-3 TRBV5-1 TRBD1 few CASSDPGGGHTQYF TGCGCCAGCAGCGATCCAGGGGGCGGCCATACGCAGTATTTT
TRBJ2-7 TRBV10-3 . . CAIRVPSSYEQYF TGTGCCATCAGGGTCCCGAGCTCCTACGAGCAGTACTTC